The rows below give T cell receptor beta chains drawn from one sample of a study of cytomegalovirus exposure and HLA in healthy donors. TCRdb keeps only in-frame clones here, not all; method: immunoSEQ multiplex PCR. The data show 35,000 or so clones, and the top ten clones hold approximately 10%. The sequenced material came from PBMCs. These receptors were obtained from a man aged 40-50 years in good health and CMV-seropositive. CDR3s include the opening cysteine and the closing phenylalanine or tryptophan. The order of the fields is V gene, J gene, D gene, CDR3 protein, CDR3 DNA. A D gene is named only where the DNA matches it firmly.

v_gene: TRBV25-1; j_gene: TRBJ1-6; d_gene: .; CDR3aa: CASRGDSNNSPLHF; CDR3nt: TGTGCCAGCAGGGGTGACAGTAATAATTCACCCCTCCACTTT
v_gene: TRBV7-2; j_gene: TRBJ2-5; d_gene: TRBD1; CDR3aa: CASSWGQPPETQYF; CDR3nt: TGTGCCAGCAGCTGGGGACAGCCACCGGAGACCCAGTACTTC
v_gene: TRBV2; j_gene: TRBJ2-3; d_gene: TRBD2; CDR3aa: CASRTGTSSTDTQYF; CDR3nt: TGTGCCAGCAGGACCGGGACTAGCAGCACAGATACGCAGTATTTT
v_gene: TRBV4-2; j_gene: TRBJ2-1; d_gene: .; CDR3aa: CASSIIEGELHLNEQFF; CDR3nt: TGTGCCAGCAGCATCATTGAGGGAGAACTACACCTGAATGAGCAGTTCTTC
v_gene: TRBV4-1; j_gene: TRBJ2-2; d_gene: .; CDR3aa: CASSHAAGELFF; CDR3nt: TGCGCCAGCAGCCACGCGGCCGGGGAGCTGTTTTTT
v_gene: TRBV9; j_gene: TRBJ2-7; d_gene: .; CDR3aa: CASSPRGGGTYEQYF; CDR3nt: TGTGCCAGCAGCCCTCGGGGTGGCGGGACTTACGAGCAGTACTTC
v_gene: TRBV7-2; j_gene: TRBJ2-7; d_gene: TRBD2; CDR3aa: CASSLSASGSYEQYF; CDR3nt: TGTGCCAGCAGCTTAAGCGCTAGCGGCTCCTACGAGCAGTACTTC
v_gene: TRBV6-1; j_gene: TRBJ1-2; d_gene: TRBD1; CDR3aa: CASSETGLGYGYTF; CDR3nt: TGTGCCAGCAGTGAGACAGGGCTCGGATATGGCTACACCTTC
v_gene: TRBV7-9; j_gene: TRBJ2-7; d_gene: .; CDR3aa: CASSSEQPYEQYF; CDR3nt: TGTGCCAGCAGCTCAGAACAGCCCTACGAGCAGTACTTC
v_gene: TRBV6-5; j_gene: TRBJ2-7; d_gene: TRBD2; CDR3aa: CASSYSETSGEQYF; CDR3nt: TGTGCCAGCAGTTACTCGGAGACTAGCGGTGAGCAGTACTTC
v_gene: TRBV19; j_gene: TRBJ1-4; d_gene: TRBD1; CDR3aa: CASSYGTGTNEKLFF; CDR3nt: TGTGCCAGTAGTTACGGGACAGGGACTAATGAAAAACTGTTTTTT
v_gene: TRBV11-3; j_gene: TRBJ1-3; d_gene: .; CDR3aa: CASSLGAPGGNTIYF; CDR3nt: TGTGCCAGCAGCTTAGGGGCTCCCGGTGGAAACACCATATATTTT
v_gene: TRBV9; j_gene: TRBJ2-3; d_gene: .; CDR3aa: CASSVGQDTQYF; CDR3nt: TGTGCCAGCAGCGTAGGCCAGGATACGCAGTATTTT
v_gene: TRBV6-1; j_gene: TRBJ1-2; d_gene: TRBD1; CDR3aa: CASSEGRTGPSYTF; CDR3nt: TGTGCCAGCAGTGAAGGACGGACAGGGCCCAGCTACACCTTC
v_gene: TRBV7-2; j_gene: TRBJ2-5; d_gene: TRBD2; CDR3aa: CASSLTGLAGTRETQYF; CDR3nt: TGTGCCAGCAGCCTTACGGGACTAGCGGGAACCAGGGAGACCCAGTACTTC
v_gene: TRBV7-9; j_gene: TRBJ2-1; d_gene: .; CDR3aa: CASSLVAYNEQFF; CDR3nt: TGTGCCAGCAGCTTAGTAGCCTACAATGAGCAGTTCTTC
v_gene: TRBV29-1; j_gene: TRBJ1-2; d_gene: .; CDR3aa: CSVDRVPYGYTF; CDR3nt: TGCAGCGTTGACCGGGTCCCGTATGGCTACACCTTC
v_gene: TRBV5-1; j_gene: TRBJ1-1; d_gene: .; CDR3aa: CASTDWARRKRGTEAFF; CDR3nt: TGCGCCAGCACCGATTGGGCCCGTCGCAAGAGGGGGACTGAAGCTTTCTTT
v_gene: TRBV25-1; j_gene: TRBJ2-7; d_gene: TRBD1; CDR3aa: CASSDGTGAEQYF; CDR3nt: TGTGCCAGCAGTGATGGGACAGGGGCCGAGCAGTACTTC
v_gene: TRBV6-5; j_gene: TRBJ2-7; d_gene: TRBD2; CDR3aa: CASSYSVAGSYEQYF; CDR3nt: TGTGCCAGCAGTTACTCGGTAGCGGGGAGCTACGAGCAGTACTTC
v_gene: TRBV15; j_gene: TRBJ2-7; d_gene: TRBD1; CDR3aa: CATSRDREYEQYF; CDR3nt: TGTGCCACCAGCAGGGACAGGGAATACGAGCAGTACTTC
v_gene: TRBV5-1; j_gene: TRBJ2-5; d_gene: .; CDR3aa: CASSLDRTVLSEETQYF; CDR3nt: TGCGCCAGCAGCTTGGATAGGACAGTCCTCAGCGAAGAGACCCAGTACTTC
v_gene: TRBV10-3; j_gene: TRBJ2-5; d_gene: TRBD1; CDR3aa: CAISEKGRGPETQYF; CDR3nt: TGTGCCATCAGTGAGAAGGGAAGGGGGCCGGAGACCCAGTACTTC
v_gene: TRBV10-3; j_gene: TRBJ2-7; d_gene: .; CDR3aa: CAISWTPGAYEQYF; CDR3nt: TGTGCCATCAGTTGGACCCCCGGGGCCTACGAGCAGTACTTC
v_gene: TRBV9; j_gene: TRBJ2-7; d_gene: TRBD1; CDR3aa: CASSPGTGTYEQYF; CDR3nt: TGTGCCAGCAGCCCCGGGACAGGGACCTACGAGCAGTACTTC
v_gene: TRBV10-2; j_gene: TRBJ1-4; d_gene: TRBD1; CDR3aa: CASSGGQEKLFF; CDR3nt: TGCGCCAGCAGTGGGGGACAGGAAAAACTGTTTTTT
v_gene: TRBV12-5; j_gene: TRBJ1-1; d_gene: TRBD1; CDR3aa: CASGLVPTGEDTEAFF; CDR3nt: TGTGCTAGTGGTTTGGTACCCACAGGGGAAGACACTGAAGCTTTCTTT
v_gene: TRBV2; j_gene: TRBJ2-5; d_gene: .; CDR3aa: CASSPRQAQETQYF; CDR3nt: TGTGCCAGCAGTCCCAGACAGGCACAAGAGACCCAGTACTTC
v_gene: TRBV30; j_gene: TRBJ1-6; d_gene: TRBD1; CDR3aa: CAWRGQWNSPLHF; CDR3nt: TGTGCCTGGAGGGGACAGTGGAATTCACCCCTCCACTTT
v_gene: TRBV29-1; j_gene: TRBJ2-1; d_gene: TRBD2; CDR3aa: CSVLIGLAGVGLYNEQFF; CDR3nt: TGCAGCGTTCTTATTGGACTAGCGGGAGTGGGGCTTTACAATGAGCAGTTCTTC
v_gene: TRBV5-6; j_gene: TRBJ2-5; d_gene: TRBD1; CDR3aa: CASTSTGGTETQYF; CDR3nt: TGTGCCAGCACCTCGACAGGGGGGACTGAGACCCAGTACTTC
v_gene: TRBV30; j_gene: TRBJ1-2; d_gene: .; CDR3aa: CAWQSFRDYGYTF; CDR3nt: TGTGCCTGGCAATCGTTCAGGGACTATGGCTACACCTTC
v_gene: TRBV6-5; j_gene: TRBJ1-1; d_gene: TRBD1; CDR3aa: CASSPQGQGRTEAFF; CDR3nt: TGTGCCAGCAGTCCCCAGGGACAGGGTAGGACTGAAGCTTTCTTT
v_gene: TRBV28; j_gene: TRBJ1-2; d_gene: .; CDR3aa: CASSFRGYGYTF; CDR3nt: TGTGCCAGCAGTTTCAGGGGCTATGGCTACACCTTC
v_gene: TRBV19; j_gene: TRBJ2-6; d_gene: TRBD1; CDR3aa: CASMGDSRSGANVLTF; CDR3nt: TGTGCCAGTATGGGGGACAGTCGCTCTGGGGCCAACGTCCTGACTTTC
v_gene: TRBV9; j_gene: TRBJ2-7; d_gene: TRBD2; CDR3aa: CASSAGTSGYEQYF; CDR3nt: TGTGCCAGCAGCGCCGGGACTAGCGGCTACGAGCAGTACTTC
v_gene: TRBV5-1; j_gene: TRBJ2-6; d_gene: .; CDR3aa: CASSWPPGTPYSGANVLTF; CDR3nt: TGCGCCAGCAGCTGGCCCCCCGGGACACCGTACTCTGGGGCCAACGTCCTGACTTTC
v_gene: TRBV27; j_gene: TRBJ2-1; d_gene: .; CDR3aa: CASSFRGNEQFF; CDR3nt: TGTGCCAGCAGTTTCAGGGGCAATGAGCAGTTCTTC
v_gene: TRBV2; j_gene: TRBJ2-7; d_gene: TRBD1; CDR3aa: CASKTGADEQYF; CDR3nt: TGTGCCAGCAAGACAGGGGCCGACGAGCAGTACTTC
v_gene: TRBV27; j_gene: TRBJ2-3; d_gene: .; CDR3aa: CASSLGGLDTQYF; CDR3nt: TGTGCCAGCAGTCTGGGGGGACTAGATACGCAGTATTTT
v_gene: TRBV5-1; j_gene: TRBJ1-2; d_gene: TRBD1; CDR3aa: CASSPGQGSFGYTF; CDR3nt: TGCGCCAGCAGCCCGGGACAGGGAAGTTTTGGCTACACCTTC
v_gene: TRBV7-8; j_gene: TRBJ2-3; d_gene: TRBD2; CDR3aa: CASSRWTGGETDTQYF; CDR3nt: TGTGCCAGCAGCAGGTGGACCGGGGGGGAAACAGATACGCAGTATTTT
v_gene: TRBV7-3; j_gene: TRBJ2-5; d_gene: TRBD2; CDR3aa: CASSLSGLQETQYF; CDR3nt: TGTGCCAGCAGCCTATCGGGACTACAAGAGACCCAGTACTTC
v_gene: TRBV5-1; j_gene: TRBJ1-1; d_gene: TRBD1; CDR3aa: CASKQGVSTEAFF; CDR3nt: TGCGCCAGCAAACAGGGGGTTAGCACTGAAGCTTTCTTT
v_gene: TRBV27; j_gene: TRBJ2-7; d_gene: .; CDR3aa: CASSLRGSYEQYF; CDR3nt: TGTGCCAGCAGCCTACGGGGATCCTACGAGCAGTACTTC
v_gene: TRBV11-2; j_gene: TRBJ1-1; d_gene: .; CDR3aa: CASSSEIVVAEAFF; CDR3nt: TGTGCCAGCAGCTCCGAGATAGTAGTGGCTGAAGCTTTCTTT